The entry below describes one T cell receptor (beta chain). V lost 5 bases and J 2 bases, leaving 6 bases between the germline ends. This CDR3 is built from 11 residues. Germline CDR1 is GTSNPN and CDR2 is SVGIG (reference sequence). Sequencing was performed with immunoSEQ multiplex PCR; in TCRdb, only in-frame clones are kept and a portion is missing. This table holds 150,000 or so clones, roughly 80% found once. Participants, roughly 18 to 90 years old, spanned around 26 US areas. This sample is part of a study of blood T cell repertoires in COVID-19. Sequenced sample: PBMCs or T cells enriched from blood (not recorded which). This sequence joins TRBV30 and TRBJ1-1; D call uncertain. The source of this sequence is a man aged 45 to 65 who had recovered from COVID-19. The CDR3, as DNA: TGTGCCTGGGCTTATAACACTGAAGCTTTCTTT. This codes for CAWAYNTEAFF.